These 25 T cell receptor beta chains originate from one sample sequenced in a study of early stage breast cancer tumors. Method: immunoSEQ multiplex PCR; TCRdb's copy keeps in-frame clones and lacks some. The repertoire holds more than 55,000 clones, with around three quarters as singletons. The sample consisted of blood. These receptors were collected from a person aged 30 to 40 with breast cancer.

The chain combines TRBV18 with TRBJ2-7; 7 bases are shared with TRBD2. V lost 2 bases to trimming and J lost 3 bases; unmatched junction nucleotides: 4. This CDR3 is 14 amino acids long. The germline V gene has CDR1 KGHSH and CDR2 LQKENI. The CDR3 coding sequence is TGTGCCAGCTCACCATACGGACTAGACTACGAGCAGTACTTC. Translation: CASSPYGLDYEQYF.

The genes are TRBV11-2 and TRBJ1-2; D is uncertain. The CDR3 is 17 amino acids. V was trimmed by 2 bases and J by 8 bases, leaving 24 bases between them. Germline loops: CDR1 SGHAT, CDR2 FQNNGV. CDR3 nucleotide sequence: TGTGCCAGCAGCTTATTCAGCGTAAGGATGCCCCCAGGAGGCTACACCTTC. It encodes CASSLFSVRMPPGGYTF.

The V gene is TRBV5-1, the J gene TRBJ2-3; a weak D match, TRBD2 (6 bases). V was clipped by 0 bases and J by 8 bases, with 22 bases between them. The CDR3 spans 17 residues. The germline V gene encodes CDR1 SGHRS and CDR2 YFSETQ. The CDR3 region is CASSLAFGGALEGTQYF. The CDR3 DNA reads TGCGCCAGCAGCTTGGCCTTTGGAGGGGCCCTGGAGGGTACGCAGTATTTT.

The genes are TRBV6-5 and TRBJ2-5; possible D gene TRBD2, 5 bases. V was cut by 4 bases and J by 1 base, with 10 bases left in between. Germline CDR1 MNHEY, CDR2 SVGAGI. CDR3 length: 14 amino acids. For the CDR3, the DNA is TGTGCCAGCAGTTTTTCGGAGGCCCAAGAGACCCAGTACTTC. Residues: CASSFSEAQETQYF.

The chain is built from TRBV6-1 and TRBJ1-2; D gene unclear. The V gene lost 8 bases and the J gene lost 1 base, with 5 bases spanning the gap. The length of the CDR3 is 11 residues. Germline CDR1 reads MNHNS; CDR2 reads SASEGT. The CDR3 coding sequence is TGTGCCAGCTTTAGTAACTATGGCTACACCTTC. It codes for CASFSNYGYTF.

The chain carries TRBV7-9 and TRBJ2-7; 8 nucleotides align to TRBD2. The CDR3 is 15 residues long. V dropped 3 bases and J dropped 3; count of bases not matched to a gene: 7. Germline loops: CDR1 SEHNR, CDR2 FQNEAQ (reference sequence). The CDR3 loop is CASSLSGGAVYEQYF. In nucleotides, the CDR3 is TGTGCCAGCAGCTTGTCGGGGGGGGCCGTCTACGAGCAGTACTTC.

A note on this clone: An end of the junction differs from the germline gene, which may be a read error. The rearrangement uses TRBV7-3 and TRBJ2-7, with 8 nucleotides matching TRBD2. Germline values: CDR1 SGHTA, CDR2 FQGTGA. The CDR3 runs 15 residues. CDR3 nucleotides: TGCGCCAGCAGCCAAGTTCCGGGACTAGGCTACGAGCAGTACTTC. Its translation: CASSQVPGLGYEQYF.

The chain links TRBV5-1 to TRBJ2-7, with no clear D. The V gene lost 3 bases and the J gene lost 1 base, with 11 bases spanning the gap. In germline, CDR1 is SGHRS, CDR2 YFSETQ. The CDR3 covers 14 residues. CDR3 nucleotide sequence: TGCGCCAGCAGCTCCTCCCCAGAATCCTACGAGCAGTACTTC. Protein: CASSSSPESYEQYF.

CDR3 loop: CASSIDGNTEAFF. The CDR3 coding sequence is TGTGCCAGTAGTATAGATGGGAACACTGAAGCTTTCTTT. This chain connects TRBV19 to TRBJ1-1, with D unclear. The CDR3 totals 13 residues. Germline lookup yields CDR1 LNHDA and CDR2 SQIVND (reference sequence). Trimming stripped 0 bases from V and 1 base from J, with 3 bases between.

The chain links TRBV11-2 to TRBJ1-4, with D perhaps matching TRBD1 (5 bases). V was trimmed by 4 bases and J by 8 bases, leaving 17 bases between them. CDR3 length: 15 amino acids. Germline V lookup: CDR1 SGHAT, CDR2 FQNNGV. DNA for the CDR3: TGTGCCAGCAGCTCTCCTGGGGGGTTGAGGGAAAAACTGTTTTTT. Its protein product is CASSSPGGLREKLFF.

This chain uses TRBV11-2 with TRBJ1-1; 10 bases map to TRBD1. The V segment lost 7 bases and the J segment 0 bases; nucleotides outside the gene matches: 11. Germline lookup yields CDR1 SGHAT and CDR2 FQNNGV. This CDR3 comprises 17 residues. The CDR3 sequence: CASKDSGTGAMNTEAFF. The CDR3 DNA follows: TGTGCCAGCAAGGACTCCGGGACAGGGGCAATGAACACTGAAGCTTTCTTT. Variable domain in full (rest from reference TRBV11-2 and TRBJ1-1): EAGVAQSPRYKIIEKRQSVAFWCNPISGHATLYWYQQILGQGPKLLIQFQNNGVVDDSQLPKDRFSAERLKGVDSTLKIQPAKLEDSAVYLCASKDSGTGAMNTEAFFGQGTRLTVV.

This clone is a singleton in its sample. The genes are TRBV14 and TRBJ1-4; a weak D match, TRBD1 (5 bases). The V and J ends lost 4 bases and 8 bases respectively, with 17 bases between them. The CDR3 has 15 amino acids. In germline, CDR1 is SGHDN, CDR2 FVKESK. CDR3 nucleotide sequence: TGTGCCAGCAGCCCCCCGGGTCAGGGTTACGAAAAACTGTTTTTT. It translates to CASSPPGQGYEKLFF.

V gene TRBV18 combines with J gene TRBJ2-7; 9 nucleotides agree with TRBD2. CDR1 is KGHSH, CDR2 LQKENI, per germline. There are 14 residues in the CDR3. V shed 3 bases and J 3 bases; nucleotides not matched to a gene: 3. CDR3 amino acids: CASSPRAGGYEQYF. DNA for the CDR3: TGTGCCAGCTCACCTAGAGCGGGGGGCTACGAGCAGTACTTC.

The genes are TRBV7-3 and TRBJ2-7; D possibly corresponds to TRBD2 (6 bases). Germline CDR1 is SGHTA and CDR2 is FQGTGA. V was trimmed by 2 bases and J by 6 bases, leaving 11 bases between them. This CDR3 region has 13 residues. The CDR3 reads CASSLVQGGEQYF. The CDR3 bases are TGTGCCAGCAGCTTAGTTCAGGGAGGCGAGCAGTACTTC.

The sample holds a few counts of this clone. J is TRBJ1-6 and V is TRBV11-2, with 7 nucleotides matching TRBD1. The CDR3 sequence is 14 residues long. After removal of 0 bases from V and 9 bases from J, the junction contained 2 bases not matched to a gene. The V gene's germline CDR1 is SGHAT and CDR2 FQNNGV. For the CDR3, the DNA is TGTGCCAGCAGCTTAGAGACAGGGAGTTCACCCCTCCACTTT. It codes for CASSLETGSSPLHF.

The chain joins TRBV4-1 to TRBJ2-1; D is possibly TRBD2 (5 bases). The germline V and J ends were trimmed by 1 base and 13 bases, with 20 bases remaining between them. CDR1 MGHRA and CDR2 YSYEKL come from the germline V gene. The CDR3 extends over 15 amino acids. CDR3 sequence reads: CASSQAPLGKDRQFF. As DNA, the CDR3 is TGCGCCAGCAGCCAAGCCCCCCTCGGGAAGGACCGCCAGTTCTTC.

This clone was counted a single time. The rearrangement uses TRBV4-2 and TRBJ2-3; a possible D gene is TRBD2 (5 bases). CDR1 LGHNA and CDR2 YNFKEQ come from the germline V gene. V was trimmed by 3 bases and J by 2 bases, leaving 18 bases between them. The CDR3 runs 17 residues. CDR3 DNA: TGTGCCAGCAGCCAGGGCACTCCGGGATCCCCCACAGATACGCAGTATTTT. This gives the protein CASSQGTPGSPTDTQYF.

A few counts support this clone. The V and J genes are TRBV30 and TRBJ2-6; D is undetermined. The CDR3 length is 17 residues. The germline gives CDR1 GTSNPN, CDR2 SVGIG (reference sequence). The ends were cut back, 0 bases at V and 1 base at J, with 13 bases in the middle. In DNA form, the CDR3 reads TGTGCCTGGAGTGTTCTGGGGTCCTGGTCTGGGGCCAACGTCCTGACTTTC. Amino acids: CAWSVLGSWSGANVLTF. Full variable domain (remainder filled in from reference TRBV30 and TRBJ2-6): SQTIHQWPATLVQPVGSPLSLECTVEGTSNPNLYWYRQAAGRGLQLLFYSVGIGQISSEVPQNLSASRPQDRQFILSSKKLLLSDSGFYLCAWSVLGSWSGANVLTFGAGSRLTVL.

The CDR3 DNA sequence: TGTGCCAGCAAGAGGGGGACCTCAGATACGCAGTATTTT. Its translation is CASKRGTSDTQYF. The V gene is TRBV6-5, the J gene TRBJ2-3, with a possible D match to TRBD1 (6 bases). CDR1 is MNHEY and CDR2 is SVGAGI in the germline V gene. There are 13 residues in the CDR3. The germline V and J ends were trimmed by 7 bases and 4 bases, with 12 bases remaining between them.

This clone was observed a few times. The chain is built from TRBV7-2 and TRBJ1-5; D uncertain. The CDR3 contains 13 residues. Trimming removed 5 bases at V and 7 bases at J, with 12 bases between. Per the germline V gene, CDR1 is SGHTA and CDR2 is FQGNSA. CDR3 region: CASSPSVEQPQHF. The CDR3 nucleotides read TGTGCCAGCAGCCCCTCCGTAGAGCAGCCCCAGCATTTT.

The chain couples TRBV4-1 to TRBJ1-2, with no clear D. The ends were cut back, 6 bases at V and 0 bases at J, with 11 bases in the middle. The length of the CDR3 is 14 residues. Germline CDR1 reads MGHRA; CDR2 reads YSYEKL. DNA of the CDR3: TGCGCCAGCAGGCAGACCATAGCTAACTATGGCTACACCTTC. It codes for CASRQTIANYGYTF.

The chain is built from TRBV19 and TRBJ1-2; D is unresolved. Looked up from germline, CDR1 is LNHDA and CDR2 is SQIVND (reference sequence). The CDR3 is 12 residues long. V was pared by 4 bases and J by 8 bases, with 11 bases between. The CDR3 nucleotides are TGTGCCAGTAGTAGGGCTTGGGAGGGCTACACCTTC. It translates to CASSRAWEGYTF.

The count of this clone is one. The V gene is TRBV18, the J gene TRBJ1-1; D possibly corresponds to TRBD1 (6 bases). Trimming pared 1 base from V and 8 bases from J, leaving 14 bases between. The CDR3 has 14 amino acids. The germline CDR1 and CDR2 sequences are KGHSH and LQKENI. CDR3 loop: CASSPQGGGEEAFF. CDR3 sequence (DNA): TGTGCCAGCTCACCACAGGGGGGAGGGGAGGAAGCTTTCTTT.

CDR3: CASREETQYF. The CDR3 DNA is TGTGCCAGCAGGGAGGAGACCCAGTACTTC. This chain connects TRBV6-1 to TRBJ2-5; D uncertain. CDR3 length: 10 amino acids. V was shortened by 6 bases and J by 5 bases, with 4 bases between the two germline ends. In germline, CDR1 is MNHNS, CDR2 SASEGT.

The chain joins TRBV7-2 to TRBJ2-7, with TRBD1 identical over 7 bases. The CDR3 runs to 13 residues. Germline trimming cut 3 bases from V and 7 bases from J; bases unmatched to any gene: 6. Germline V gene lookup returns CDR1 SGHTA and CDR2 FQGNSA. CDR3 region: CASSFQGVGEQYF. CDR3 sequence (DNA): TGTGCCAGCAGCTTCCAGGGGGTGGGGGAGCAGTACTTC. The variable domain in full, with the rest retrieved from reference TRBV7-2 and TRBJ2-7, is GAGVSQSPSNKVTEKGKDVELRCDPISGHTALYWYRQSLGQGLEFLIYFQGNSAPDKSGLPSDRFSAERTGGSVSTLTIQRTQQEDSAVYLCASSFQGVGEQYFGPGTRLTVT.